These 8 T cell receptor beta chains were sequenced from one sample in a study of blood T cell repertoires in COVID-19. Sequenced by immunoSEQ multiplex PCR; TCRdb stores in-frame clones only, minus some. The sample contains tens of thousands of clones, 60% to 75% of which appear only once. Material for sequencing was peripheral blood. These receptors were taken from a man aged 45-65 years with COVID-19, enrolled during active disease.

The chain employs TRBV6-5 and TRBJ1-6; D might be TRBD1 (6 bases). CDR1 is MNHEY and CDR2 is SVGAGI in the germline V gene. Trimming stripped 0 bases from V and 9 bases from J, with 12 bases between. This CDR3 contains 15 residues. CDR3 nucleotide sequence: TGTGCCAGCAGTTACTCCTGGACAGACATTTCACCCCTCCACTTT. Its translation is CASSYSWTDISPLHF.

This clone was counted a few times. V is TRBV19 and J is TRBJ2-5, with 7 nucleotides matching TRBD1. The CDR3 sequence is 13 residues long. The germline V gene encodes CDR1 LNHDA and CDR2 SQIVND (reference sequence). Germline trimming cut 4 bases from V and 4 bases from J; bases unmatched to any gene: 3. The CDR3 DNA reads as TGTGCCAGTAGTACCAACAGGGGAGAGACCCAGTACTTC. As protein: CASSTNRGETQYF. Filled out from reference TRBV19 and TRBJ2-5, the complete variable domain reads DGGITQSPKYLFRKEGQNVTLSCEQNLNHDAMYWYRQDPGQGLRLIYYSQIVNDFQKGDIAEGYSVSREKKESFPLTVTSAQKNPTAFYLCASSTNRGETQYFGPGTRLLVL.

The chain employs TRBV30 and TRBJ2-1, with D unresolved. The CDR3 runs to 13 residues. Deletions cut 0 bases from V and 4 bases from J, with 7 bases between. Looked up from germline, CDR1 is GTSNPN and CDR2 is SVGIG (reference sequence). The CDR3 reads CAWSVLAYNEQFF. The CDR3 region has the DNA TGTGCCTGGAGTGTATTGGCTTACAATGAGCAGTTCTTC. Together with reference TRBV30 and TRBJ2-1, the CDR3 gives the full variable domain: SQTIHQWPATLVQPVGSPLSLECTVEGTSNPNLYWYRQAAGRGLQLLFYSVGIGQISSEVPQNLSASRPQDRQFILSSKKLLLSDSGFYLCAWSVLAYNEQFFGPGTRLTVL.

The V gene is TRBV9, the J gene TRBJ2-1, with 9 bases that match TRBD2. The CDR3 has 14 amino acids. Germline-derived CDR1 and CDR2 are SGDLS and YYNGEE. Trimming removed 2 bases from V and 9 bases from J; junction bases left unmatched: 6. CDR3 coding DNA: TGTGCCAGCAGCGTCGGCGGGAGGGAGGGTGAGCAGTTCTTC. Its protein product is CASSVGGREGEQFF.

The chain carries TRBV28 and TRBJ2-1; 8 bases fit TRBD2. V trimming: 5 bases; J trimming: 3 bases; junction bases outside the gene matches: 6. The germline V gene has CDR1 MDHEN and CDR2 SYDVKM. The CDR3 consists of 15 residues. CDR3 amino acids: CASSPGGRVYNEQFF. The CDR3 DNA reads TGTGCCAGCAGTCCGGGGGGGAGGGTCTACAATGAGCAGTTCTTC.

The V and J genes are TRBV6-5 and TRBJ1-2; weak D call: TRBD1 (5 bases). Germline V lookup: CDR1 MNHEY, CDR2 SVGAGI. This CDR3 comprises 13 residues. V was cut by 4 bases and J by 2 bases, with 8 bases left in between. The chain's CDR3 is CASSFTGNYGYTF. The CDR3 bases are TGTGCCAGCAGTTTCACAGGCAACTATGGCTACACCTTC.

The chain links TRBV30 to TRBJ2-7; tentatively, D is TRBD1 (6 bases). The V end lost 4 bases, the J end lost 4 bases, and 17 bases lay between the germline ends. Germline V CDR1 and CDR2: GTSNPN, SVGIG (reference sequence). The CDR3 consists of 14 residues. CDR3 in amino acids: CAWNKLGQKYEQYF. The DNA for the CDR3 is TGTGCCTGGAACAAGTTAGGACAGAAATACGAGCAGTACTTC.

J is TRBJ2-6 and V is TRBV5-1; TRBD1 agrees at 8 bases. CDR1 is SGHRS, CDR2 YFSETQ, per germline. V lost 4 bases, J lost 0 bases, and 3 bases stayed unmatched. The CDR3 consists of 16 residues. The CDR3 DNA reads TGCGCCAGCAGCGGGGGGACAGGCTCTGGGGCCAACGTCCTGACTTTC. The encoded protein is CASSGGTGSGANVLTF.